The clone carrying this T cell receptor (beta chain) has just a few counts. The record originates from a study of blood T cells in healthy people across ages. Germline CDR1 and CDR2: DFQATT and SNEGSKA (reference sequence). The ends were cut back, 2 bases at V and 0 bases at J, with 14 bases in the middle. This CDR3 region has 15 residues. For the second PCR, which ran for roughly 6 to 12 cycles, a sample-barcoded 5' primer and a J-beta primer mix were used. TCRdb reanalysed the 5' RACE reads using MiXCR and keeps one entry per CDR3 protein. The table records 800,000 to 950,000 distinct CDR3 sequences, around 49% of them present only once.

The receptor was isolated from a man under 40 in good health. The material sequenced was blood. V is TRBV20-1 and J is TRBJ2-7; D is perhaps TRBD1 (6 bases). The CDR3 region is CSARRTGTSSYEQYF. The DNA of the CDR3 is TGCAGTGCTAGACGAACAGGGACCAGCTCCTACGAGCAGTACTTC.